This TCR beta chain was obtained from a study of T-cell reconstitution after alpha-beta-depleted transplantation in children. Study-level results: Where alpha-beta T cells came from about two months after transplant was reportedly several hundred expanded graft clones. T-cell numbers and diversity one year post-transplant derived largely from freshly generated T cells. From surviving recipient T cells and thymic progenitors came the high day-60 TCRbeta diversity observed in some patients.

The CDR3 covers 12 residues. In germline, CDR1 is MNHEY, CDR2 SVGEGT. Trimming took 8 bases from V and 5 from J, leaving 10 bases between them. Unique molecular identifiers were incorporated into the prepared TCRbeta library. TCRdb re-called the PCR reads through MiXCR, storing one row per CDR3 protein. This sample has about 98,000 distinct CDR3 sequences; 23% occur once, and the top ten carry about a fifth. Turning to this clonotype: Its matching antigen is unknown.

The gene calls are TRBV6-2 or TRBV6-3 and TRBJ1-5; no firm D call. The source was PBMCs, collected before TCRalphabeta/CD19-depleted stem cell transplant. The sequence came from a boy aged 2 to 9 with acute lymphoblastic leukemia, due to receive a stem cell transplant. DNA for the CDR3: TGTGCCAGCGGAGACCCCCATCAGCCCCAGCATTTT. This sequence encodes CASGDPHQPQHF.